This note documents a single T cell receptor beta chain sequence. This entry is derived from a study of blood T cell repertoires in COVID-19. In the original workflow: Counts of nucleated cells, estimated from reference gene primer amplification, were obtained. Data came from immunoSEQ multiplex PCR; TCRdb stores just in-frame clones and leaves some out. Clone size and the V and J calls come from that table; the DNA yielded D and trimming. The sample shows about 100,000 clones, 70% to 90% of them seen only once. The CDR3 length is 12 residues. The germline V gene has CDR1 MNHEY and CDR2 SMNVEV (reference sequence). The V end was cut by 5 bases, the J end by 10 bases, with 14 bases between.

The sequence was collected from a human donor in a cohort sampled during active COVID-19. The specimen was peripheral blood. The chain combines TRBV27 with TRBJ1-2, with D unclear. CDR3 DNA: TGTGCCAGCAGTCCGGGAGGCAGCCCCTACACCTTC. Its translation: CASSPGGSPYTF.